This entry lists 15 T cell receptor beta chains sequenced from one sample in a study of blood T cells in healthy people across ages. A second PCR of about 7 to 12 cycles used a sample-barcoded 5' primer and a J-beta primer mix. Using its own MiXCR run on the 5' RACE reads, TCRdb lists one record per CDR3 protein. Counted here are 650,000 to 900,000 distinct CDR3 sequences, about 59% occurring once; the ten biggest clones make up around a quarter. The specimen was blood. The source of these receptors is a man aged 25 to 40 in good health.

The genes are TRBV20-1 and TRBJ1-5; maybe TRBD1 (6 bases). CDR3 length: 15 amino acids. The V end was cut by 6 bases, the J end by 0 bases, with 15 bases between. Germline V gene sequence: CDR1 DFQATT, CDR2 SNEGSKA (reference sequence). The CDR3 sequence: CSATDRIYSNQPQHF. The CDR3 DNA is TGCAGTGCGACGGACAGAATCTATAGCAATCAGCCCCAGCATTTT.

This clonotype was counted a few times. The rearrangement uses TRBV10-3 and TRBJ2-3; the D gene is possibly TRBD2 (5 bases). V was clipped by 10 bases and J by 4 bases, with 9 bases between them. CDR1 ENHRY and CDR2 SYGVKD come from the germline V gene. The CDR3 totals 11 residues. The CDR3 is CATTGADTQYF. Here the CDR3 DNA reads TGTGCCACCACCGGGGCAGATACGCAGTATTTT.

This clonotype has more than one count but fewer than ten. J is TRBJ2-7 and V is TRBV6-2 or TRBV6-3; the match to TRBD1 covers 7 bases. Unmatched junction bases numbered 7, after V lost 8 bases and J lost 0 bases. Per the germline V gene, CDR1 is MNHEY and CDR2 is SVGEGT. The CDR3 loop spans 14 amino acids. The CDR3 protein is CASRTRDSSYEQYF. The CDR3 DNA is TGTGCCAGCCGAACTCGGGACAGCTCCTACGAGCAGTACTTC.

This chain connects TRBV7-9 to TRBJ2-7, with D possibly TRBD2 on 7 matching bases. In germline, CDR1 is SEHNR, CDR2 FQNEAQ (reference sequence). Trimming took 5 bases from V and 3 from J, leaving 17 bases between them. The CDR3 has 15 residues. This CDR3 is CASSLRGGEGYEQYF. DNA for the CDR3: TGTGCCAGCAGCCTAAGGGGGGGCGAAGGCTACGAGCAGTACTTC.

DNA of the CDR3: TGCGCCAGCAGCCCCCGGACAGGGGGCTTAGCCGGGGAGCTGTTTTTT. It is translated as CASSPRTGGLAGELFF. The rearrangement uses TRBV5-1 and TRBJ2-2; 11 bases agree with TRBD1. CDR3 size: 16 residues. V shed 4 bases and J 6 bases; nucleotides not matched to a gene: 8. Germline V gives CDR1 SGHRS, CDR2 YFSETQ.

The V and J genes are TRBV10-3 and TRBJ2-5; possibly TRBD1 for D (6 bases). The germline gives CDR1 ENHRY, CDR2 SYGVKD. The CDR3 is 13 amino acids. Trimming shortened V by 6 bases and J by 11 bases, and 19 bases separated the two germline ends. The CDR3 sequence: CAIRPHRDNEQYF. DNA of the CDR3: TGTGCCATCAGGCCTCACCGGGACAATGAGCAGTACTTC.

A note on this clonotype: At one of its ends the junction is not consistent with the germline gene, which may arise from a read error. The chain combines TRBV7-8 with TRBJ2-1, with 8 positions matching TRBD2. Germline V lookup: CDR1 SGHVS, CDR2 FQNEAQ. The CDR3 is made up of 16 amino acids. CDR3 region: CTSGPGTRLSYNEQFF. The CDR3 coding sequence is TGTACCAGCGGTCCCGGGACTAGGCTTTCCTACAATGAGCAGTTCTTC.

The chain is built from TRBV6-5 and TRBJ2-1; 7 nucleotides agree with TRBD2. CDR3 size: 15 residues. Germline lookup yields CDR1 MNHEY and CDR2 SVGAGI. The trim removed 6 bases at V and 4 bases at J, leaving 9 bases unmatched. CDR3 protein: CASSQSGEAYNEQFF. In DNA form, the CDR3 reads TGTGCCAGCAGCCAGAGCGGGGAAGCGTACAATGAGCAGTTCTTC.

This clonotype occurred a few times. This sequence joins TRBV3-1 and TRBJ1-5, with TRBD1 matching over 9 bases. Germline V CDR1 and CDR2: LGHDT, YNNKEL (reference sequence). The CDR3 length is 15 residues. The V segment lost 4 bases and the J segment 6 bases; nucleotides outside the gene matches: 7. The CDR3, as DNA: TGTGCCAGCAGCCCCCACGGACAGGGGACTCAGCCCCAGCATTTT. As protein: CASSPHGQGTQPQHF.

The chain uses TRBV2 and TRBJ2-5; D is possibly TRBD1 (6 bases). Germline CDR1 and CDR2: SNHLY and FYNNEI. V lost 5 bases, J lost 5 bases, and 18 bases lay in between. CDR3 length: 15 residues. In nucleotides, the CDR3 is TGTGCCAGCAGTCCACAGCAGGGGAATACGGAGACCCAGTACTTC. The encoded protein is CASSPQQGNTETQYF.

The chain is built from TRBV10-3 and TRBJ2-4, with TRBD1 identical over 7 bases. The CDR3 totals 14 residues. Trimming removed 2 bases from V and 8 bases from J; junction bases left unmatched: 6. Germline values: CDR1 ENHRY, CDR2 SYGVKD. CDR3 in amino acids: CAISEGEGADIQYF. The CDR3 DNA sequence: TGTGCCATCAGTGAGGGAGAGGGGGCTGACATTCAGTACTTC.

This chain connects TRBV7-2 to TRBJ1-5; the D gene is possibly TRBD1 (5 bases). The CDR3 contains 15 residues. V gave up 0 bases and J gave up 1 base, with 7 bases separating them. The germline V gene has CDR1 SGHTA and CDR2 FQGNSA. This chain's CDR3 is CASSLAWDSNQPQHF. The CDR3 DNA reads as TGTGCCAGCAGCTTAGCTTGGGACAGCAATCAGCCCCAGCATTTT.

The V and J genes are TRBV30 and TRBJ1-5; TRBD1 is a possible D gene (6 bases). Germline-derived CDR1 and CDR2 are GTSNPN and SVGIG (reference sequence). V dropped 2 bases and J dropped 7 bases, with 12 bases sitting between them. This CDR3 is 13 amino acids long. CDR3 in DNA: TGTGCCTGGAGTTCAGGGGTGGGACAGCCCCAGCATTTT. Its protein is CAWSSGVGQPQHF.

The chain recombines TRBV4-2 with TRBJ1-2, with 9 bases that match TRBD1. CDR3 size: 15 residues. CDR1 LGHNA and CDR2 YNFKEQ come from the germline V gene. The junction had 7 bases not matched to a gene; V was cut back by 0 bases and J by 8 bases. The CDR3 bases are TGTGCCAGCAGCCAAGATATGACAGGGGGAAGGGGCTACACCTTC. This translates into CASSQDMTGGRGYTF.

The V and J genes are TRBV27 and TRBJ2-1; TRBD2 aligns across 10 bases. Germline CDR1 and CDR2: MNHEY and SMNVEV (reference sequence). Germline trimming cut 5 bases from V and 7 bases from J; bases unmatched to any gene: 11. The CDR3 spans 16 residues. The CDR3 region is CASSTIAGGPSNEQFF. The CDR3 DNA reads as TGTGCCAGCAGTACGATAGCGGGGGGTCCCTCGAATGAGCAGTTCTTC.